Following are 12 T cell receptor beta chains from one sample sequenced in a study of blood T cells in healthy people across ages. Combining a sample-barcoded 5' primer with a J-beta primer mix, a second PCR ran for 7 to 11 cycles. TCRdb re-called the 5' RACE reads through MiXCR, storing one row per CDR3 protein. The table includes 600,000 to 900,000 distinct CDR3 sequences, 20% to 30% detected once. In addition, the sample was reused for a study of T cells of mothers and their children.

Sequenced: blood. These receptors all stem from a boy younger than 18 in good health.

The V gene is TRBV29-1, the J gene TRBJ2-1; TRBD1 matches at 8 bases. Germline loops: CDR1 SQVTM, CDR2 ANQGSEA. The CDR3 totals 11 residues. V gave up 6 bases and J gave up 12 bases; unmatched junction bases: 7. CDR3 sequence (DNA): TGCAGCGTAAGGACAGGGTTGAGGCAGTTCTTC. It yields the protein CSVRTGLRQFF.

V and J are TRBV4-3 and TRBJ2-3; D ambiguous. The CDR3 is made up of 15 amino acids. Germline V lookup: CDR1 LGHNA, CDR2 YSLEER. V was trimmed by 0 bases and J by 0 bases, leaving 7 bases between them. The chain's CDR3 is CASSQERRSTDTQYF. In DNA form, the CDR3 reads TGCGCCAGCAGCCAAGAAAGGCGTAGCACAGATACGCAGTATTTT.

This clonotype was recorded a few times. The CDR3 DNA reads TGTGCCAGCAGTTTTGACAGGGTGGGCACCGGGGAGCTGTTTTTT. It codes for CASSFDRVGTGELFF. The rearrangement joins TRBV12-3 or TRBV12-4 to TRBJ2-2; the match to TRBD1 covers 7 bases. The CDR3 runs 15 residues. After removal of 3 bases from V and 4 bases from J, the junction contained 5 bases not matched to a gene.

The V gene is TRBV15, the J gene TRBJ2-1, with 14 positions matching TRBD2. The end of the DNA fits TRBJ2-7 better, so the J call may be wrong. The CDR3 covers 17 residues. The germline V gene encodes CDR1 LNHNV and CDR2 YYDKDF (reference sequence). The CDR3 coding sequence is TGTGCCACCAGCAGAAAAACGGGACTAGCGGGAGCCGACGAGCAGTACTTC. Translated, it gives CATSRKTGLAGADEQYF.

CDR3 in amino acids: CASSAGTDSGNTIYF. In nucleotides, the CDR3 is TGTGCCAGCAGTGCTGGGACAGACTCTGGAAACACCATATATTTT. The chain recombines TRBV12-3 or TRBV12-4 with TRBJ1-3, with 7 nucleotides matching TRBD1. CDR3 size: 15 residues. V shed 5 bases, J shed 0 bases, and the junction held 4 bases outside the gene matches.

The chain is built from TRBV7-6 and TRBJ1-4; 7 nucleotides align to TRBD1. The junction had 2 bases not matched to a gene; V was cut back by 4 bases and J by 3 bases. CDR1 is SGHVS, CDR2 FNYEAQ, per germline. The CDR3 has 14 residues. CDR3 region: CASSSTGPNEKLFF. The DNA of the CDR3 is TGTGCCAGCAGCTCGACAGGGCCTAATGAAAAACTGTTTTTT.

This rearrangement joins TRBV28 to TRBJ1-1, with D possibly matching TRBD1 (6 bases). CDR3 size: 15 residues. Per the germline V gene, CDR1 is MDHEN and CDR2 is SYDVKM. Deletions cut 5 bases from V and 3 bases from J, with 16 bases between. The CDR3 sequence is CASSPAGEGDTEAFF. In nucleotides, the CDR3 is TGTGCCAGCAGTCCTGCGGGGGAGGGGGACACTGAAGCTTTCTTT.

This clonotype was observed a handful of times. The rearrangement links TRBV6-5 to TRBJ1-2, with D hard to call. The V end was cut by 2 bases, the J end by 3 bases, with 10 bases between. CDR3 length: 14 residues. The germline V gene has CDR1 MNHEY and CDR2 SVGAGI. CDR3 residues: CASSYLPGHYGYTF. For the CDR3, the DNA is TGTGCCAGCAGTTACCTTCCCGGGCACTATGGCTACACCTTC.

The rearrangement links TRBV29-1 to TRBJ2-5, with 10 bases that match TRBD1. The CDR3 is 15 amino acids. V lost 5 bases and J lost 5; bases outside the gene matches: 11. The germline V gene encodes CDR1 SQVTM and CDR2 ANQGSEA. CDR3 amino acids: CSVQTRQGAYETQYF. CDR3 nucleotides: TGCAGCGTTCAAACGAGACAGGGGGCGTATGAGACCCAGTACTTC.

The chain uses TRBV2 and TRBJ2-7; possible D gene TRBD2, 6 bases. This CDR3 has 16 residues. Germline-derived CDR1 and CDR2 are SNHLY and FYNNEI. V was trimmed by 4 bases and J by 2 bases, leaving 18 bases between them. This CDR3 reads CASSGLGGLTPYEQYF. The CDR3 DNA is TGTGCCAGCAGTGGACTCGGAGGGTTAACACCCTACGAGCAGTACTTC.

This clonotype was seen a few times. The V gene is TRBV28, the J gene TRBJ2-5; 9 nucleotides align to TRBD1. The CDR3 loop spans 13 amino acids. Germline V CDR1 and CDR2: MDHEN, SYDVKM. The trim removed 10 bases at V and 5 bases at J, leaving 8 bases unmatched. The DNA for the CDR3 is TGTGCCACCCGGGACAGGGAGAGGGAGACCCAGTACTTC. It yields the protein CATRDRERETQYF.

This clonotype was detected only a few times. CDR3 sequence: CASSEDINIQYF. In nucleotides, the CDR3 is TGTGCCAGCAGTGAAGACATAAACATTCAGTACTTC. The chain links TRBV2 to TRBJ2-4; D is undetermined. Germline V gives CDR1 SNHLY, CDR2 FYNNEI. The CDR3 is 12 residues long. V lost 1 base, J lost 6 bases, and 4 bases lay in between. Complete variable domain (other parts from reference TRBV2 and TRBJ2-4): EPEVTQTPSHQVTQMGQEVILRCVPISNHLYFYWYRQILGQKVEFLVSFYNNEISEKSEIFDDQFSVERPDGSNFTLKIRSTKLEDSAMYFCASSEDINIQYFGAGTRLSVL.